The next 26 T cell receptor beta chains were all read from a single sample in a study of shared clonotypes between healthy human individuals. Repertoires were generated with immunoSEQ multiplex PCR, while TCRdb's copy carries only in-frame clones and drops some. The sample lists fewer than 150,000 clones; more than 65% were seen once. The material sequenced was memory CD8+ T cells sorted from blood. Subset indicated: CD45RO+ cells pooled with CCR7-negative TemRA cells. These receptors originate from a woman aged 25 to 39 in good health.

V and J are TRBV19 and TRBJ2-3, with D perhaps TRBD2 (6 bases). The CDR3 is 13 residues long. Trimming stripped 7 bases from V and 2 bases from J, with 10 bases between. Germline V gene data show CDR1 as LNHDA and CDR2 as SQIVND (reference sequence). CDR3 DNA sequence: TGTGCCAGTACCCGGGGGTTCACAGATACGCAGTATTTT. Amino acid sequence: CASTRGFTDTQYF.

This clone has only a few counts. V usage is TRBV11-2 and J usage is TRBJ2-3; D gene uncertain. The V gene lost 4 bases and the J gene lost 0 bases, with 11 bases spanning the gap. The CDR3 runs 15 residues. Germline-derived CDR1 and CDR2 are SGHAT and FQNNGV. CDR3 sequence: CASSSTAFSTDTQYF. In DNA form, the CDR3 reads TGTGCCAGCAGCTCCACAGCCTTTAGCACAGATACGCAGTATTTT.

CDR3 in amino acids: CASSLAYRDNEKLFF. The CDR3 region has the DNA TGTGCCAGCAGCTTAGCATACAGGGATAATGAAAAACTGTTTTTT. The V gene is TRBV7-9, the J gene TRBJ1-4; D may be TRBD1 (6 bases). This CDR3 is 15 amino acids long. Trimming stripped 0 bases from V and 4 bases from J, with 9 bases between. CDR1 is SEHNR and CDR2 is FQNEAQ in the germline V gene (reference sequence). Variable domain in full (rest from reference TRBV7-9 and TRBJ1-4): DTGVSQNPRHKITKRGQNVTFRCDPISEHNRLYWYRQTLGQGPEFLTYFQNEAQLEKSRLLSDRFSAERPKGSFSTLEIQRTEQGDSAMYLCASSLAYRDNEKLFFGSGTQLSVL.

The chain is built from TRBV19 and TRBJ1-6, with D perhaps matching TRBD1 (6 bases). The CDR3 is made up of 15 amino acids. Trimming removed 4 bases at V and 9 bases at J, with 16 bases between. The germline gives CDR1 LNHDA, CDR2 SQIVND (reference sequence). CDR3 residues: CASSTTEGEVSPLHF. The CDR3 nucleotides read TGTGCCAGTAGTACCACGGAGGGGGAAGTTTCACCCCTCCACTTT.

J is TRBJ2-5 and V is TRBV29-1, with TRBD2 identical over 7 bases. The J call may not be correct, given that the DNA end is closer to TRBJ2-7. The CDR3 runs 18 residues. Germline loops: CDR1 SQVTM, CDR2 ANQGSEA. The CDR3 reads CSVEGDSDSSGYTYEQYF. CDR3 nucleotide sequence: TGCAGCGTTGAAGGCGATAGTGACTCTAGCGGCTATACCTACGAGCAGTACTTC.

This sequence joins TRBV7-9 and TRBJ2-7; 11 bases line up with TRBD2. Germline-derived CDR1 and CDR2 are SEHNR and FQNEAQ (reference sequence). Losses at the gene ends were 4 bases for V and 1 base for J; bases not matched to a gene: 6. The CDR3 contains 16 residues. CDR3 region: CASSWRLAGKSYEQYF. As DNA, the CDR3 is TGTGCCAGCAGCTGGAGACTAGCGGGGAAGTCCTACGAGCAGTACTTC.

The V and J genes are TRBV5-1 and TRBJ1-4; 9 bases agree with TRBD1. With V trimmed by 7 bases and J by 6 bases, 4 bases remained unmatched. This CDR3 spans 13 amino acids. Germline CDR1 reads SGHRS; CDR2 reads YFSETQ. CDR3 region: CASRTGGYEKLFF. The CDR3 DNA reads as TGCGCCAGCCGTACAGGGGGCTATGAAAAACTGTTTTTT. The full variable domain, completed using reference TRBV5-1 and TRBJ1-4, is KAGVTQTPRYLIKTRGQQVTLSCSPISGHRSVSWYQQTPGQGLQFLFEYFSETQRNKGNFPGRFSGRQFSNSRSEMNVSTLELGDSALYLCASRTGGYEKLFFGSGTQLSVL.

The V and J genes are TRBV19 and TRBJ2-1, with D perhaps matching TRBD1 (5 bases). This CDR3 has 14 amino acids. Germline lookup yields CDR1 LNHDA and CDR2 SQIVND (reference sequence). Trimming shortened V by 1 base and J by 8 bases, and 12 bases separated the two germline ends. CDR3 loop: CASSIVLGADEQFF. CDR3 bases: TGTGCCAGTAGTATAGTATTAGGGGCGGATGAGCAGTTCTTC. Full variable domain (missing parts from reference TRBV19 and TRBJ2-1): DGGITQSPKYLFRKEGQNVTLSCEQNLNHDAMYWYRQDPGQGLRLIYYSQIVNDFQKGDIAEGYSVSREKKESFPLTVTSAQKNPTAFYLCASSIVLGADEQFFGPGTRLTVL.

The chain carries TRBV7-9 and TRBJ1-5; TRBD1 aligns across 9 bases. This CDR3 is 15 amino acids long. The V gene's germline CDR1 is SEHNR and CDR2 FQNEAQ (reference sequence). J was trimmed by 2 bases and V by 5 bases; bases with no gene match: 4. CDR3 amino acids: CASSRTGAGNQPQHF. The CDR3 DNA sequence: TGTGCCAGCAGCCGGACAGGGGCAGGCAATCAGCCCCAGCATTTT.

CDR3 region: CASSLCCQGTYEQYF. DNA of the CDR3: TGTGCCAGCAGTTTATGCTGCCAGGGGACCTACGAGCAGTACTTC. The chain combines TRBV28 with TRBJ2-7, with D possibly matching TRBD1 (6 bases). CDR1 and CDR2 (germline): MDHEN, SYDVKM. V gave up 0 bases and J gave up 2 bases, with 11 bases separating them. This CDR3 has 15 amino acids.

V gene TRBV7-6 combines with J gene TRBJ1-4, with D unresolved. Germline V lookup: CDR1 SGHVS, CDR2 FNYEAQ. Trimming pared 2 bases from V and 2 bases from J, leaving 15 bases between. The length of the CDR3 is 17 residues. This CDR3 is CASSLPKWGLTNEKLFF. The CDR3 nucleotides read TGTGCCAGCAGCTTACCGAAGTGGGGTTTGACTAATGAAAAACTGTTTTTT.

This clone appeared a few times. The chain links TRBV12-2 to TRBJ2-1; the table's TRBD2 call for D was not verified on the DNA. TRBV12-2 is noted as a pseudogene. The length of the CDR3 is 21 residues. CDR3 in amino acids: CASRLAAALIPGTSGNNEQFF. CDR3 in DNA: TGTGCAAGTCGCTTAGCGGCGGCTCTCATACCGGGGACTAGCGGGAACAATGAGCAGTTCTTC.

Many counts were recorded for this clone. V and J are TRBV5-1 and TRBJ2-1; D gene uncertain. The CDR3 runs 15 residues. Trimming shortened V by 4 bases and J by 4 bases, and 15 bases separated the two germline ends. CDR1 is SGHRS and CDR2 is YFSETQ in the germline V gene. The CDR3 protein is CASSRTQNRYNEQFF. As DNA, the CDR3 is TGCGCCAGCAGCCGGACCCAGAACCGGTACAATGAGCAGTTCTTC.

V usage is TRBV6-6 and J usage is TRBJ2-7; D perhaps matches TRBD2 (5 bases). The CDR3 has 14 amino acids. With 7 bases removed from V and 6 bases from J, the gap between germline ends came to 19 bases. Germline V gene lookup returns CDR1 MNHNY and CDR2 SVGAGI (reference sequence). CDR3 bases: TGTGCCAGCACCCTGGACTCCGGTGCCTCCGAGCAGTACTTC. As protein: CASTLDSGASEQYF.

This clone is deemed medium-sized. The chain employs TRBV28 and TRBJ1-3; possible D gene TRBD1, 5 bases. The ends were cut back, 5 bases at V and 0 bases at J, with 14 bases in the middle. Germline V gene sequence: CDR1 MDHEN, CDR2 SYDVKM. CDR3 length: 16 amino acids. The CDR3 loop reads CASSARTHHSGNTIYF. CDR3 coding DNA: TGTGCCAGCAGTGCCCGGACACACCACTCTGGAAACACCATATATTTT.

This clone was seen more than once but under ten times. The J gene is TRBJ2-7, the V gene TRBV28; no clear D gene. Between the trimmed V and J ends, which lost 3 bases and 3 bases, there was a span of 12 bases. The germline V gene has CDR1 MDHEN and CDR2 SYDVKM. This CDR3 is built from 14 residues. CDR3 in amino acids: CASSFLGSYYEQYF. DNA for the CDR3: TGTGCCAGCAGTTTTCTAGGGTCGTACTACGAGCAGTACTTC.

This clone was recorded only once. The chain has TRBV28 and TRBJ1-2; D gene uncertain. The length of the CDR3 is 12 residues. Deletions cut 6 bases from V and 8 bases from J, with 13 bases between. From germline, CDR1 is MDHEN and CDR2 SYDVKM. The CDR3 here is CASRAGSGGYTF. CDR3 coding DNA: TGTGCCAGCAGGGCAGGTAGTGGAGGCTACACCTTC.

The rearrangement links TRBV5-1 to TRBJ2-1; D gene ambiguous. CDR3 length: 15 amino acids. The germline V and J ends were trimmed by 3 bases and 4 bases, with 14 bases remaining between them. Germline CDR1 is SGHRS and CDR2 is YFSETQ. CDR3 amino acids: CASSSDSAEYNEQFF. CDR3 in DNA: TGCGCCAGCAGCTCAGACTCGGCAGAGTACAATGAGCAGTTCTTC.

V and J are TRBV6-5 and TRBJ2-5; the D is unclear. The V gene lost 4 bases and the J gene lost 4 bases, with 4 bases spanning the gap. CDR3 length: 11 amino acids. Germline-derived CDR1 and CDR2 are MNHEY and SVGAGI. In DNA, the CDR3 is TGTGCCAGCAGTTCATCAGAGACCCAGTACTTC. Its protein is CASSSSETQYF.

The chain couples TRBV9 to TRBJ2-1; TRBD2 aligns across 10 bases. The length of the CDR3 is 17 residues. Germline V lookup: CDR1 SGDLS, CDR2 YYNGEE. The trim removed 3 bases at V and 4 bases at J, leaving 10 bases unmatched. The CDR3 DNA sequence: TGTGCCAGCAGCGAGAGGACTAGCGGTACATATTACAATGAGCAGTTCTTC. Its protein product is CASSERTSGTYYNEQFF. The variable domain in full, completed from reference TRBV9 and TRBJ2-1, reads DSGVTQTPKHLITATGQRVTLRCSPRSGDLSVYWYQQSLDQGLQFLIQYYNGEERAKGNILERFSAQQFPDLHSELNLSSLELGDSALYFCASSERTSGTYYNEQFFGPGTRLTVL.

The chain combines TRBV21-1 with TRBJ1-5; the table's TRBD1 call for D was not verified on the DNA. TRBV21-1 is listed as a pseudogene. The length of the CDR3 is 15 residues. The DNA of the CDR3 is TGTGCCAGCCCGGGGACAGGGGTAGGGCATCAGCCCCAGCATTTT. Translated, it gives CASPGTGVGHQPQHF.

The chain employs TRBV5-1 and TRBJ1-5; D is possibly TRBD1 (6 bases). CDR1 and CDR2 (germline): SGHRS, YFSETQ. Trimming took off 1 base at V and 5 bases at J, with 10 bases between the two ends. The CDR3 has 14 amino acids. The CDR3 here is CASSLFPGDQPQHF. Here the CDR3 DNA reads TGCGCCAGCAGCTTGTTCCCAGGGGATCAGCCCCAGCATTTT.

The chain uses TRBV11-2 and TRBJ2-1; 10 bases fit TRBD2. Germline trimming cut 4 bases from V and 4 bases from J; bases unmatched to any gene: 4. This CDR3 spans 15 amino acids. Germline V CDR1 and CDR2: SGHAT, FQNNGV. CDR3 in DNA: TGTGCCAGCAGCTATAGGACTAGCGGATACAATGAGCAGTTCTTC. Translating gives CASSYRTSGYNEQFF.

The genes are TRBV10-3 and TRBJ1-1; 8 bases map to TRBD1. Germline V gives CDR1 ENHRY, CDR2 SYGVKD. The J segment lost 4 bases and the V segment lost 6 bases, leaving 7 bases of the junction unmatched. The CDR3 totals 14 residues. CDR3 coding DNA: TGTGCCATCAGGGCACAGGGGGACGGCACTGAAGCTTTCTTT. It yields the protein CAIRAQGDGTEAFF.

The chain recombines TRBV7-6 with TRBJ2-7; D remains unclear. The CDR3 contains 12 residues. From germline, CDR1 is SGHVS and CDR2 FNYEAQ. The V end lost 1 base, the J end lost 6 bases, and 7 bases lay between the germline ends. DNA for the CDR3: TGTGCCAGCAGCTTAGGCTCTTCCGAGCAGTACTTC. The encoded protein is CASSLGSSEQYF.

The gene calls are TRBV11-2 and TRBJ2-2; no clear D gene. Germline-derived CDR1 and CDR2 are SGHAT and FQNNGV. V gave up 9 bases and J gave up 3 bases, with 14 bases separating them. The CDR3 is 14 amino acids. CDR3 sequence reads: CASGVQAYTGELFF. The CDR3 nucleotides read TGTGCCAGTGGCGTGCAGGCTTACACCGGGGAGCTGTTTTTT.